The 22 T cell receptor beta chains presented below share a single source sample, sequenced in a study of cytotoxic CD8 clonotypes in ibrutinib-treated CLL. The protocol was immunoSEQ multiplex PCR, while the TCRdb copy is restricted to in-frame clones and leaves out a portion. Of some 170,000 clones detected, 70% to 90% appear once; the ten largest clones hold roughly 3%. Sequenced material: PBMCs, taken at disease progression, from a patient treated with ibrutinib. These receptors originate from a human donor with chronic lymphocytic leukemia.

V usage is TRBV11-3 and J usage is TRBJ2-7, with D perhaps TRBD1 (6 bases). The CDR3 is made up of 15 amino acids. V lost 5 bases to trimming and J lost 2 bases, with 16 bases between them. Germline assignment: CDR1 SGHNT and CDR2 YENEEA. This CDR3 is CASSQIGTTTYEQYF. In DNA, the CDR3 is TGTGCCAGCAGCCAAATCGGGACAACTACCTACGAGCAGTACTTC.

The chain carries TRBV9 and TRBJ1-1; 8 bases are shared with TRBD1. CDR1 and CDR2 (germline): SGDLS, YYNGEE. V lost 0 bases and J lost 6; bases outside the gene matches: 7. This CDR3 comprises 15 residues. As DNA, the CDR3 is TGTGCCAGCAGCGTAGGGGAGACAGGGGCTTCTGAAGCTTTCTTT. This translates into CASSVGETGASEAFF.

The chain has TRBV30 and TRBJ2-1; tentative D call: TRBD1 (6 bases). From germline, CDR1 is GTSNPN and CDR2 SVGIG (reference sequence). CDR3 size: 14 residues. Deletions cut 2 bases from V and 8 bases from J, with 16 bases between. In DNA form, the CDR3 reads TGTGCCTGGAGTAAGGGGACACCGATGGATGAGCAGTTCTTC. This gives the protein CAWSKGTPMDEQFF.

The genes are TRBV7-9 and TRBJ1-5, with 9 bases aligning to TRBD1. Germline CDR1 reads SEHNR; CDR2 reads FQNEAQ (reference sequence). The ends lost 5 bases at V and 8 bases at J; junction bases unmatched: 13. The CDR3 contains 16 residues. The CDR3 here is CASSRNTGGPNEPQHF. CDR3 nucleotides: TGTGCCAGCAGCCGGAATACAGGGGGCCCAAATGAGCCCCAGCATTTT.

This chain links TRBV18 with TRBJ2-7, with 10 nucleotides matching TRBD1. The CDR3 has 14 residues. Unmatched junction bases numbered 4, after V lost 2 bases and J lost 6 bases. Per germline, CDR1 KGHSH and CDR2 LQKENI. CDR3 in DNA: TGTGCCAGCTCACCAGCCGGGACAGGGGTCGAGCAGTACTTC. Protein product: CASSPAGTGVEQYF.

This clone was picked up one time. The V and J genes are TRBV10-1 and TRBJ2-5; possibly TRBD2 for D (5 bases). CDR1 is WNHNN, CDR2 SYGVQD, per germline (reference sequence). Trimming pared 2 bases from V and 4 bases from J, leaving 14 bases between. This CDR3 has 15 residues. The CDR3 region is CASSEIRGVRETQYF. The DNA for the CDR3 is TGCGCCAGCAGTGAGATTCGGGGAGTTCGAGAGACCCAGTACTTC.

CDR3 coding DNA: TGCAGCGTTGTAAGGGGTTCTCAGGCTGAAGCTTTCTTT. Translated: CSVVRGSQAEAFF. The chain carries TRBV29-1 and TRBJ1-1; weak D call: TRBD1 (5 bases). V gave up 4 bases and J gave up 6 bases, with 15 bases separating them. The CDR3 totals 13 residues. CDR1 is SQVTM and CDR2 is ANQGSEA in the germline V gene.

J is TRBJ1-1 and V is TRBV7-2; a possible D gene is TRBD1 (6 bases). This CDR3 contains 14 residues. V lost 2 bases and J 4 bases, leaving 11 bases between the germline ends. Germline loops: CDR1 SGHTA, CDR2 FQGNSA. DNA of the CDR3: TGTGCCAGCAGCTTATCGGGAGGGGGCACTGAAGCTTTCTTT. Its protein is CASSLSGGGTEAFF.

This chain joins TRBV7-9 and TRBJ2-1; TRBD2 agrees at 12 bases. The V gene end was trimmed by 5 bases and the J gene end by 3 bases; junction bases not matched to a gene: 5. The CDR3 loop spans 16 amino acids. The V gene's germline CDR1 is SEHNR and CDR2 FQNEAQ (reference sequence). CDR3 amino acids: CASSRGLAGHYNEQFF. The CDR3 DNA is TGTGCCAGCAGCCGAGGACTAGCGGGACACTACAATGAGCAGTTCTTC.

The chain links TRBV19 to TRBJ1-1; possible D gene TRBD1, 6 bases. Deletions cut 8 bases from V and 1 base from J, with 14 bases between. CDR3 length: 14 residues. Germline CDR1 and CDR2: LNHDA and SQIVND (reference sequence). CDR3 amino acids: CASGWGQGNTEAFF. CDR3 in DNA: TGTGCCAGTGGTTGGGGACAAGGGAACACTGAAGCTTTCTTT.

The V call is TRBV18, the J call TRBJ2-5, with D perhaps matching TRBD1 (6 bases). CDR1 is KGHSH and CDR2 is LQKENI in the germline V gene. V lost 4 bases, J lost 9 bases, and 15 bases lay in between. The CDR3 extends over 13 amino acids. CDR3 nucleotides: TGTGCCAGCTCACGTGGACAGATGGTGGCCCAGTACTTC. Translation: CASSRGQMVAQYF.

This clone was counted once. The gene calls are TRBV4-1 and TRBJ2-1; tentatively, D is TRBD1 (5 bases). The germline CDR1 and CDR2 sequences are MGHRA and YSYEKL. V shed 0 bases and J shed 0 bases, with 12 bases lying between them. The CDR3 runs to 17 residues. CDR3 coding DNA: TGCGCCAGCAGCCAAGATAGCCCAGGGCTCTCCTACAATGAGCAGTTCTTC. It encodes CASSQDSPGLSYNEQFF.

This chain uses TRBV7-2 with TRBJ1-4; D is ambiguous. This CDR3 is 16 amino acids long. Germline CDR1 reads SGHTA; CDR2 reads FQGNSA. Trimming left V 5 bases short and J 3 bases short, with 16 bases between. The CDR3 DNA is TGTGCCAGCAGCCGACCGGCGTCGCAGGCTAATGAAAAACTGTTTTTT. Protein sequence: CASSRPASQANEKLFF.

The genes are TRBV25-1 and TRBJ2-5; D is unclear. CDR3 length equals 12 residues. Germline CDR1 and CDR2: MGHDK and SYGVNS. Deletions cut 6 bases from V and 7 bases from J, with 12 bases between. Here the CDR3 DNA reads TGTGCCAGCAGCAGGACCCTGGGGACCCAGTACTTC. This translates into CASSRTLGTQYF.

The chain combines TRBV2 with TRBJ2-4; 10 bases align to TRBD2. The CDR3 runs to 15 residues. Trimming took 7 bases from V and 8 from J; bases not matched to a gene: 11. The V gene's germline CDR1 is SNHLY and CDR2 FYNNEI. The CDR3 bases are TGTGCCAGCAAATATACTAGCGGGATACAGCACATTCAGTACTTC. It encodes CASKYTSGIQHIQYF. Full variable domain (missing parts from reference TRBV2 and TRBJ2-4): EPEVTQTPSHQVTQMGQEVILRCVPISNHLYFYWYRQILGQKVEFLVSFYNNEISEKSEIFDDQFSVERPDGSNFTLKIRSTKLEDSAMYFCASKYTSGIQHIQYFGAGTRLSVL.

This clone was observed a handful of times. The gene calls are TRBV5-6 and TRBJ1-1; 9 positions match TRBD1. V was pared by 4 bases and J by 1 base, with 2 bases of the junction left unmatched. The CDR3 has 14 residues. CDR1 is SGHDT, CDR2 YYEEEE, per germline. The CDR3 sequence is CASSVGQGNTEAFF. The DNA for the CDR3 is TGTGCCAGCAGCGTGGGACAGGGGAACACTGAAGCTTTCTTT.

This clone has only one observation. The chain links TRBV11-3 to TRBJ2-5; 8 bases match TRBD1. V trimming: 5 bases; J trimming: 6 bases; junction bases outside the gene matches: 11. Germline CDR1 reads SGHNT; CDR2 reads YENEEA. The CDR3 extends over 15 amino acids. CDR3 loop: CASSPPHGQGKTQYF. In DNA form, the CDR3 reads TGTGCCAGCAGCCCACCCCACGGACAGGGAAAGACCCAGTACTTC.

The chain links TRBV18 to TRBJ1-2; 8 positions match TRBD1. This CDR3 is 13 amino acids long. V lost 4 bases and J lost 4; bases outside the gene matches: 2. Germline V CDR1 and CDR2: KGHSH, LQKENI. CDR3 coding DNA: TGTGCCAGCTCACTCAGGGGGCTCTATGGCTACACCTTC. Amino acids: CASSLRGLYGYTF.

CDR3 loop: CASSRGITNTGELFF. The CDR3 DNA sequence: TGTGCCAGCAGTAGGGGGATCACGAACACCGGGGAGCTGTTTTTT. The genes are TRBV6-1 and TRBJ2-2; TRBD1 might be the D (6 bases). Between the trimmed V and J ends, which lost 5 bases and 0 bases, there was a span of 10 bases. Per the germline V gene, CDR1 is MNHNS and CDR2 is SASEGT. There are 15 residues in the CDR3.

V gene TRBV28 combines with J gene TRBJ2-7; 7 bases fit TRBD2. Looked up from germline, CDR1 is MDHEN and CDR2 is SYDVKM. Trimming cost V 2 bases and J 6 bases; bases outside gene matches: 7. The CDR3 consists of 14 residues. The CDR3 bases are TGTGCCAGCAGTTTAATGGCGGGAGCGGGCGAGCAGTACTTC. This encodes CASSLMAGAGEQYF.

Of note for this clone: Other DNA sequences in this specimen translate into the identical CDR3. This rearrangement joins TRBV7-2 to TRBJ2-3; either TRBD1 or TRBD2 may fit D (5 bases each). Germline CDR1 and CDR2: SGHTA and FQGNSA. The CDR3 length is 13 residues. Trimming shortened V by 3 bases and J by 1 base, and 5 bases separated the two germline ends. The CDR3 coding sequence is TGTGCCAGCAGCTTGGGGGGCACAGATACGCAGTATTTT. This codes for CASSLGGTDTQYF. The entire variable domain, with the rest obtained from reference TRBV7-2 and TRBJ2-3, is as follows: GAGVSQSPSNKVTEKGKDVELRCDPISGHTALYWYRQSLGQGLEFLIYFQGNSAPDKSGLPSDRFSAERTGGSVSTLTIQRTQQEDSAVYLCASSLGGTDTQYFGPGTRLTVL.

The CDR3 region is CASSARRQGARDGYTF. The DNA of the CDR3 is TGTGCCAGCAGCGCCCGACGACAGGGGGCGAGGGATGGCTACACCTTC. The rearrangement links TRBV7-3 to TRBJ1-2, with TRBD1 matching 10 bases. This CDR3 is built from 16 residues. Per the germline V gene, CDR1 is SGHTA and CDR2 is FQGTGA. The V segment lost 5 bases and the J segment 6 bases; nucleotides outside the gene matches: 12. The full variable domain, with the rest looked up from reference TRBV7-3 and TRBJ1-2, is GAGVSQTPSNKVTEKGKYVELRCDPISGHTALYWYRQSLGQGPEFLIYFQGTGAADDSGLPNDRFFAVRPEGSVSTLKIQRTERGDSAVYLCASSARRQGARDGYTFGSGTRLTVV.